These T cell receptor beta chains were read from a single sample in a study of blood T cell repertoires in COVID-19. TCRdb keeps only in-frame clones here, not all; method: immunoSEQ multiplex PCR. The sample lists fewer than 350,000 clones; approximately 84% were seen once. Sequencing input: peripheral blood. All receptors derive from a woman aged 25-40 years who had recovered from COVID-19. Both conserved end residues are part of each CDR3. The D gene is left open where the match is weak. Some rows mark clone size as missing; the rest say once, few, many or name a class of expanded clone.

J	size	D	V	CDR3	DNA
TRBJ2-2	NA	TRBD2	TRBV7-2	CASSLRMLAGVPGTGELFF	TGTGCCAGCAGCTTACGAATGCTAGCGGGAGTTCCCGGGACCGGGGAGCTGTTTTTT
TRBJ2-1	NA	NA	TRBV2	CASSREGVIEQFF	TGTGCCAGCAGTAGGGAGGGGGTCATTGAGCAGTTCTTC
TRBJ2-3	NA	TRBD2	TRBV5-4	CASSLAGSDTQYF	TGTGCCAGCAGCCTAGCGGGATCAGATACGCAGTATTTT
TRBJ1-1	NA	NA	TRBV30	CAWSPVETEAFF	TGTGCCTGGAGTCCGGTAGAGACTGAAGCTTTCTTT
TRBJ1-3	NA	TRBD1	TRBV10-3	CAISPDRATSGNTIYF	TGTGCCATCAGCCCCGACAGGGCGACTTCTGGAAACACCATATATTTT
TRBJ2-1	NA	NA	TRBV27	CASRELGGNEQFF	TGTGCCAGCAGGGAATTAGGAGGGAATGAGCAGTTCTTC
TRBJ2-3	NA	NA	TRBV6-5	CASKIRGTDTQYF	TGTGCCAGCAAAATACGGGGGACAGATACGCAGTATTTT
TRBJ2-1	NA	TRBD2	TRBV7-9	CASSLRGAQTNEQFF	TGTGCCAGCAGCTTGCGGGGGGCCCAGACCAATGAGCAGTTCTTC
TRBJ1-1	NA	NA	TRBV6-5	CASSYSTGYTEAFF	TGTGCCAGCAGTTACTCTACAGGGTACACTGAAGCTTTCTTT
TRBJ2-7	NA	TRBD1	TRBV3-1/TRBV3-2	CASSQDSQGAREQYF	TGTGCCAGCAGCCAAGACAGCCAGGGGGCTCGAGAGCAGTACTTC
TRBJ1-6	NA	NA	TRBV12-5	CASGLVVLAGKSPLHF	TGTGCTAGTGGTTTGGTTGTTTTGGCAGGGAAGTCACCCCTCCACTTT
TRBJ2-3	NA	NA	TRBV12-5	CASGLVSGDTQYF	TGTGCTAGTGGTTTGGTCTCGGGGGATACGCAGTATTTT
TRBJ2-3	NA	TRBD2	TRBV7-2	CASSSGLAGASTDTQYF	TGTGCCAGCAGCTCGGGACTAGCGGGGGCCTCCACAGATACGCAGTATTTT
TRBJ2-3	once	TRBD2	TRBV2	CASSRERGGTDTQYF	TGTGCCAGCAGTCGAGAGCGGGGGGGCACAGATACGCAGTATTTT
TRBJ2-3	NA	NA	TRBV9	CASSVTQGLDTQYF	TGTGCCAGCAGCGTCACCCAGGGACTAGATACGCAGTATTTT
TRBJ2-7	NA	NA	TRBV9	CASSVTPDQGLYEQYF	TGTGCCAGCAGCGTGACCCCAGATCAGGGACTCTACGAGCAGTACTTC
TRBJ2-1	NA	NA	TRBV5-1	CASSLDGYNEQFF	TGCGCCAGCAGCTTGGACGGCTACAATGAGCAGTTCTTC
TRBJ2-7	NA	NA	TRBV2	CASSEDSGSNEQYF	TGTGCCAGCAGTGAAGACTCGGGGTCCAACGAGCAGTACTTC
TRBJ2-1	few	NA	TRBV21-1	CASNPFGGRPYNEQFF	TGTGCCAGCAACCCCTTTGGCGGGAGGCCCTACAATGAGCAGTTCTTC
TRBJ2-6	NA	NA	TRBV30	CARSAGANVLTF	TGTGCCCGGTCGGCTGGGGCCAACGTCCTGACTTTC
TRBJ2-1	NA	TRBD2	TRBV11-2	CASSLALSGTSGNEQFF	TGTGCCAGCAGCTTAGCGCTCTCCGGGACTAGCGGGAATGAGCAGTTCTTC
TRBJ1-6	few	NA	TRBV6-5	CASSILGGSNSPLHF	TGTGCCAGCAGCATCTTGGGGGGATCGAATTCACCCCTCCACTTT
TRBJ2-6	NA	NA	TRBV21-1	CARKRTGTGNTGANVLTF	TGTGCCAGAAAACGAACCGGGACAGGGAACACTGGGGCCAACGTCCTGACTTTC
TRBJ1-1	NA	NA	TRBV5-1	CASSLEGRADFVF	TGCGCCAGCAGCTTGGAGGGCAGGGCTGATTTTGTCTTT
TRBJ2-7	NA	NA	TRBV28	CASSPRTNYEQYF	TGTGCCAGCAGTCCCCGGACAAACTACGAGCAGTACTTC
TRBJ2-3	NA	NA	TRBV6-6	CASSYGFGLAPDTQYF	TGTGCCAGCAGTTACGGGTTTGGGCTAGCCCCAGATACGCAGTATTTT
TRBJ1-1	NA	NA	TRBV20-1	CLPPRNTEAFF	TGTCTCCCTCCGAGAAACACTGAAGCTTTCTTT
TRBJ2-5	NA	TRBD2	TRBV10-3	CAIRDSSGAGETQYF	TGTGCCATCAGGGACTCTAGCGGGGCTGGAGAGACCCAGTACTTC
TRBJ1-4	NA	NA	TRBV2	CASREYSTNEKLFF	TGTGCCAGCAGGGAGTATTCAACTAATGAAAAACTGTTTTTT
TRBJ2-3	NA	NA	TRBV13	CASSSPWTQSTDTQYF	TGTGCCAGCAGCTCCCCCTGGACACAGAGCACAGATACGCAGTATTTT
TRBJ2-1	NA	TRBD2	TRBV15	CATSPTPNLAGSYNEQFF	TGTGCCACCAGCCCCACCCCTAATCTAGCGGGATCCTACAATGAGCAGTTCTTC
TRBJ2-7	NA	TRBD1	TRBV5-1	CASSSGTGSYEQYF	TGCGCCAGCAGTTCCGGGACAGGCTCCTACGAGCAGTACTTC
TRBJ2-1	NA	NA	TRBV5-6	CASSYPLWRGEQFF	TGTGCCAGCAGCTACCCACTTTGGAGGGGCGAGCAGTTCTTC
TRBJ2-3	NA	NA	TRBV28	CASSFAGSTDTQYF	TGTGCCAGCAGTTTTGCAGGGAGCACAGATACGCAGTATTTT
TRBJ1-1	NA	NA	TRBV19	CASSQLNTEAFF	TGTGCCAGTAGCCAATTGAACACTGAAGCTTTCTTT
TRBJ2-1	NA	NA	TRBV6-6	CASSYTGAGEQFF	TGTGCCAGCAGTTACACGGGAGCGGGTGAGCAGTTCTTC
TRBJ1-1	NA	TRBD1	TRBV10-3	CAASPSGDSEAFF	TGTGCCGCCTCTCCATCCGGGGACAGCGAAGCTTTCTTT
TRBJ2-7	NA	NA	TRBV7-9	CASSPRDAPRGYYEQYF	TGTGCCAGCAGCCCCCGGGATGCCCCTCGCGGCTACTACGAGCAGTACTTC
TRBJ2-1	NA	NA	TRBV28	CASSPTNRDYEQFF	TGTGCCAGCAGTCCGACGAATAGGGACTATGAGCAGTTCTTC
TRBJ2-2	NA	TRBD2	TRBV10-2	CASGRADVTGELFF	TGCGCCAGCGGGAGGGCCGATGTCACCGGGGAGCTGTTTTTT
TRBJ1-5	NA	NA	TRBV24-1	CATSDYRPRGQPQHF	TGTGCCACCAGTGACTACAGACCCCGGGGTCAGCCCCAGCATTTT